These 15 T cell receptor beta chains were all obtained from the same sample, sequenced in a study of cytomegalovirus exposure and HLA in healthy donors. The PCR ran on 60 Vbeta and 13 Jbeta primers. Only in-frame clones appear in the TCRdb table, and some are missing; sequencing was by immunoSEQ multiplex PCR. The sample includes fewer than 200,000 clones, 82% of them seen just once. The sequenced material came from PBMCs. Receptors were obtained from a male donor in good health and CMV-seronegative.

The V and J genes are TRBV2 and TRBJ1-1; 9 nucleotides match TRBD1. V trimming: 10 bases; J trimming: 8 bases; junction bases outside the gene matches: 11. The germline V gene encodes CDR1 SNHLY and CDR2 FYNNEI. The CDR3 is 13 amino acids. The CDR3 DNA sequence: TGTGCCACTACGGGACAGGGAGGTTTGGAAGCTTTCTTT. Encoded protein: CATTGQGGLEAFF.

This chain links TRBV10-1 with TRBJ1-1; TRBD1 might be the D (5 bases). The germline V and J ends were trimmed by 6 bases and 0 bases, with 8 bases remaining between them. This CDR3 spans 13 amino acids. Looked up from germline, CDR1 is WNHNN and CDR2 is SYGVQD (reference sequence). In DNA form, the CDR3 reads TGCGCCAGCAGGGAGACAGTGAACACTGAAGCTTTCTTT. This encodes CASRETVNTEAFF.

The CDR3 loop reads CASSVHSGANVLTF. The CDR3 nucleotides read TGTGCCAGCAGCGTACACTCTGGGGCCAACGTCCTGACTTTC. This chain joins TRBV9 and TRBJ2-6; D remains ambiguous. The CDR3 contains 14 residues. Trimming removed 1 base at V and 0 bases at J, with 2 bases between. CDR1 is SGDLS and CDR2 is YYNGEE in the germline V gene.

This rearrangement joins TRBV5-8 to TRBJ2-5, with D maybe TRBD1 (5 bases). The CDR3 is 16 residues long. Germline CDR1 SGHTS, CDR2 YDEGEE. V lost 4 bases and J 1 base, leaving 17 bases between the germline ends. CDR3 region: CASSNTLTVGQETQYF. CDR3 DNA: TGTGCCAGCAGCAACACCCTGACAGTGGGCCAAGAGACCCAGTACTTC.

This clone occurred once. The rearrangement joins TRBV9 to TRBJ1-2; 7 nucleotides line up with TRBD1. The CDR3 loop spans 14 amino acids. In germline, CDR1 is SGDLS, CDR2 YYNGEE. The V segment lost 4 bases and the J segment 7 bases; nucleotides outside the gene matches: 10. DNA of the CDR3: TGTGCCAGCAGCCCCTGGGACAGAACAGTTGGCTACACCTTC. Residues: CASSPWDRTVGYTF.

As DNA, the CDR3 is TGTGCCAGCAGCCCCCGACTAGCAAGCACAGATACGCAGTATTTT. This codes for CASSPRLASTDTQYF. V usage is TRBV11-3 and J usage is TRBJ2-3; 7 nucleotides agree with TRBD2. J was trimmed by 0 bases and V by 5 bases; bases with no gene match: 5. Germline assignment: CDR1 SGHNT and CDR2 YENEEA. This CDR3 comprises 15 residues.

The chain combines TRBV4-3 with TRBJ2-1; 9 nucleotides agree with TRBD1. Germline V lookup: CDR1 LGHNA, CDR2 YSLEER. The CDR3 covers 17 residues. After removal of 4 bases from V and 0 bases from J, the junction contained 7 bases not matched to a gene. For the CDR3, the DNA is TGCGCCAGCAGCCCAGGAACGACAGGGGGCTCCTACAATGAGCAGTTCTTC. Translating it yields CASSPGTTGGSYNEQFF.

The chain carries TRBV7-3 and TRBJ2-3; D is possibly TRBD2 (6 bases). V was clipped by 3 bases and J by 0 bases, with 10 bases between them. Per germline, CDR1 SGHTA and CDR2 FQGTGA. This CDR3 has 15 amino acids. In DNA, the CDR3 is TGTGCCAGCAGCTTCCAGCGGGCTAGCACAGATACGCAGTATTTT. Its translation: CASSFQRASTDTQYF.

The chain is built from TRBV10-2 and TRBJ2-7; 8 bases align to TRBD2. V dropped 2 bases and J dropped 4; count of bases not matched to a gene: 10. Germline V gene lookup returns CDR1 WSHSY and CDR2 SAAADI. The CDR3 has 16 amino acids. The CDR3 DNA reads TGCGCCAGCAGTGAGCCACCTCCGCGGGAGGCTTACGAGCAGTACTTC. Encoded protein: CASSEPPPREAYEQYF.

The V gene is TRBV5-5, the J gene TRBJ2-7, with TRBD2 matching 13 bases. Trimming removed 4 bases from V and 1 base from J; junction bases left unmatched: 14. The CDR3 totals 19 residues. Germline assignment: CDR1 SGHKS and CDR2 YYEKEE (reference sequence). The CDR3 bases are TGTGCCAGCAGCCCCCCGTTGAGGACTAGCGGGAGTATGTCCTACGAGCAGTACTTC. It yields the protein CASSPPLRTSGSMSYEQYF. Full variable domain (rest looked up from reference TRBV5-5 and TRBJ2-7): DAGVTQSPTHLIKTRGQQVTLRCSPISGHKSVSWYQQVLGQGPQFIFQYYEKEERGRGNFPDRFSARQFPNYSSELNVNALLLGDSALYLCASSPPLRTSGSMSYEQYFGPGTRLTVT.

The V gene is TRBV7-8, the J gene TRBJ1-6, with 8 bases aligning to TRBD1. J gave up 7 bases and V 5 bases, and 4 bases lay outside the gene matches. This CDR3 region has 14 residues. CDR1 is SGHVS, CDR2 FQNEAQ, per germline. CDR3 sequence reads: CASSPGGGNSPLHF. CDR3 in DNA: TGTGCCAGCAGCCCAGGGGGCGGGAATTCACCCCTCCACTTT.

The chain carries TRBV6-4 and TRBJ1-2; 9 bases match TRBD1. V dropped 6 bases and J dropped 4; count of bases not matched to a gene: 6. The CDR3 length is 14 residues. Germline V lookup: CDR1 MRHNA, CDR2 SNTAGT. The CDR3 loop is CASSDRQGGYGYTF. In DNA, the CDR3 is TGTGCCAGCAGCGACCGACAGGGGGGCTATGGCTACACCTTC.

This chain links TRBV18 with TRBJ2-5, with D tentatively TRBD2 (7 bases). This CDR3 comprises 15 residues. From germline, CDR1 is KGHSH and CDR2 LQKENI. V lost 1 base and J lost 5, with 14 bases in between. The CDR3 is CASSPLGGGWETQYF. The CDR3 nucleotides read TGTGCCAGCTCACCACTAGGCGGGGGCTGGGAGACCCAGTACTTC.

On this clone itself: A read error may produce the germline difference seen at one junction end. Other nucleotide sequences in the sample specify the same CDR3. The genes are TRBV5-4 and TRBJ2-7; perhaps TRBD2 as D (5 bases). The CDR3 runs to 16 residues. Germline values: CDR1 SGHNT, CDR2 YYREEE (reference sequence). CDR3 sequence (DNA): TGTGCCAGCAGCCCCCGGCTAGCAACCTCAACCTACGAGCAATACTTC. It codes for CASSPRLATSTYEQYF.

The rearrangement joins TRBV4-2 to TRBJ1-6; 7 bases agree with TRBD1. Looked up from germline, CDR1 is LGHNA and CDR2 is YNFKEQ. Trimming cost V 1 base and J 0 bases; bases outside gene matches: 15. The length of the CDR3 is 21 residues. CDR3 in amino acids: CASSQGGRDRHTSSYNSPLHF. The DNA of the CDR3 is TGTGCCAGCAGCCAAGGGGGCCGGGACAGACATACTAGCTCCTATAATTCACCCCTCCACTTT.